This paragraph covers one T cell receptor beta chain sequence. Antigen: not known. This entry belongs to a study of T-cell memory formation after mild COVID-19. The CDR3 is 13 residues long. V was cut by 3 bases and J by 8 bases, with 13 bases left in between. The germline V gene encodes CDR1 LGHDT and CDR2 YNNKEL (reference sequence). General study points: Clones that got smaller from day 15 to 85 had even CD4/CD8, while clones growing later tipped toward CD4+. What remained unconfirmed was the SARS-CoV-2 specificity of second-wave clones peaking on day 37.

TCRdb itself ran the 5' RACE reads through MiXCR, one entry per CDR3 protein. This repertoire shows under 150,000 distinct CDR3 sequences, about 20% found once; its top ten account for approximately 41%. The sample comprised PBMCs or a T cell subset sorted from them (not recorded which). The receptor's source is a man younger than 35 who had mild COVID-19 (a few samples of this study predate the infection). Cell type and time point are not known. The chain couples TRBV3-1 to TRBJ1-1; D ambiguous. CDR3 nucleotides: TGTGCCAGCAGCCACGTTTCCTCTTGGGAAGCTTTCTTT. It is translated as CASSHVSSWEAFF.